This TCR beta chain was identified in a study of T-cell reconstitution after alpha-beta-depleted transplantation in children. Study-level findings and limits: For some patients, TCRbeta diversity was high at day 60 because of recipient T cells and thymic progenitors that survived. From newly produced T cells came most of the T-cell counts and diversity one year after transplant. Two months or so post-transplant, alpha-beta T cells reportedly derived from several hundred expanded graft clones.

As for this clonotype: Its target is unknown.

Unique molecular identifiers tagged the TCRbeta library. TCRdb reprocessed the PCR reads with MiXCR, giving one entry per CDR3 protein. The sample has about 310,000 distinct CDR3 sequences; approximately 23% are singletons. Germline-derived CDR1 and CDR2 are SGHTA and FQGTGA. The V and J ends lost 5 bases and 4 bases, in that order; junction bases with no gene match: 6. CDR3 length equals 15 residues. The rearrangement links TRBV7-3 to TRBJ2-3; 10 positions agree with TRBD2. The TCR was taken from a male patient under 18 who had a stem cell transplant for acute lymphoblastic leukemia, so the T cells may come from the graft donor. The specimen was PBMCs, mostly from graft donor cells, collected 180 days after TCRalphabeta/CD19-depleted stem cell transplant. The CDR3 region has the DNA TGTGCCAGCAGCGGGTCTAGCGGGGGTGCAGATACGCAGTATTTT. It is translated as CASSGSSGGADTQYF.